This entry lists 20 T cell receptor beta chains sequenced from one sample in a study of CD8 T cells in Susac syndrome. Random-hexamer reverse transcription was applied to about 0.45 to 1 ug RNA. Each CDR3 protein gets one entry after TCRdb re-called the immunoSEQ multiplex PCR reads with MiXCR. The table records roughly 200,000 distinct CDR3 sequences, less than 95% of them present only once. Sequences were obtained from CD4+ T cells from PBMCs. These receptors came from a human donor in good health.

This chain links TRBV29-1 with TRBJ1-2; possible D gene TRBD1, 6 bases. This CDR3 region has 14 residues. V dropped 0 bases and J dropped 6 bases, with 14 bases sitting between them. Germline lookup yields CDR1 SQVTM and CDR2 ANQGSEA. The CDR3 DNA reads as TGCAGCGTTGAAGATCCGAAGGGGGAAGATGGCTACACCTTC. Its protein is CSVEDPKGEDGYTF.

V usage is TRBV7-3 and J usage is TRBJ2-3; maybe TRBD1 (6 bases). CDR1 and CDR2 from the germline V gene are SGHTA and FQGTGA. V was clipped by 0 bases and J by 10 bases, with 11 bases between them. The CDR3 sequence is 13 residues long. In DNA, the CDR3 is TGTGCCAGCAGCTTAACCAGACAGGACGCGCAGTATTTT. Its protein is CASSLTRQDAQYF. The full variable domain, rest sourced from reference TRBV7-3 and TRBJ2-3, is GAGVSQTPSNKVTEKGKYVELRCDPISGHTALYWYRQSLGQGPEFLIYFQGTGAADDSGLPNDRFFAVRPEGSVSTLKIQRTERGDSAVYLCASSLTRQDAQYFGPGTRLTVL.

V usage is TRBV29-1 and J usage is TRBJ2-1; D perhaps matches TRBD1 (5 bases). Trimming pared 2 bases from V and 10 bases from J, leaving 9 bases between. Germline V lookup: CDR1 SQVTM, CDR2 ANQGSEA. The CDR3 loop spans 11 amino acids. The DNA of the CDR3 is TGCAGCGTTGAAATGGGGCCGGAGCAGTTCTTC. It yields the protein CSVEMGPEQFF.

This clonotype was seen a single time. The chain joins TRBV6-2 or TRBV6-3 to TRBJ2-1; tentatively, D is TRBD1 (5 bases). This CDR3 is 15 amino acids long. Germline V gene lookup returns CDR1 MNHEY and CDR2 SVGEGT. V lost 5 bases, J lost 8 bases, and 19 bases lay in between. Written as DNA, the CDR3 is TGTGCCAGCAGTGCCCCCGCGCAGCAAGGGGATGAGCAGTTCTTC. Its protein product is CASSAPAQQGDEQFF.

The rearrangement uses TRBV6-5 and TRBJ2-1; D is perhaps TRBD1 or TRBD2 (5 bases each). The CDR3 loop spans 14 amino acids. Trimming pared 2 bases from V and 9 bases from J, leaving 14 bases between. Germline V CDR1 and CDR2: MNHEY, SVGAGI. The CDR3 sequence is CASSYAQGEGEQFF. CDR3 sequence (DNA): TGTGCCAGCAGTTACGCGCAGGGAGAGGGTGAGCAGTTCTTC.

This clonotype has just a few counts. CDR3 coding DNA: TGTGCCAGCAGTGACCTAGGGACTGAAGCTTTCTTT. This gives the protein CASSDLGTEAFF. This chain links TRBV27 with TRBJ1-1; D is unclear. Germline CDR1 and CDR2: MNHEY and SMNVEV (reference sequence). Trimming cost V 5 bases and J 5 bases, with 9 bases left between them. This CDR3 contains 12 residues.

This chain uses TRBV4-3 with TRBJ2-1; TRBD2 aligns across 13 bases. This CDR3 is built from 14 residues. Per germline, CDR1 LGHNA and CDR2 YSLEER. V dropped 3 bases and J dropped 7; count of bases not matched to a gene: 0. As DNA, the CDR3 is TGCGCCAGCAGCCAGGGACTAGCGGGGAATGAGCAGTTCTTC. Translation gives CASSQGLAGNEQFF.

This clonotype showed up just once. The V call is TRBV27, the J call TRBJ2-7; 9 bases map to TRBD2. The germline V gene has CDR1 MNHEY and CDR2 SMNVEV (reference sequence). The CDR3 extends over 15 amino acids. After removal of 6 bases from V and 6 bases from J, the junction contained 12 bases not matched to a gene. The CDR3, as DNA: TGTGCCAGCAGGAAGGGACTAGCCTTCAACGGCGAGCAGTACTTC. Translated: CASRKGLAFNGEQYF.

The rearrangement joins TRBV30 to TRBJ2-7; D perhaps matches TRBD1 (6 bases). The CDR3 consists of 14 residues. The V end was cut by 0 bases, the J end by 7 bases, with 16 bases between. The germline V gene encodes CDR1 GTSNPN and CDR2 SVGIG (reference sequence). The CDR3 DNA reads TGTGCCTGGAGTGTACGAGGGGGTACGGGTGAGCAGTACTTC. Residues: CAWSVRGGTGEQYF. The full variable domain, in which reference TRBV30 and TRBJ2-7 provide the parts outside the CDR3, is SQTIHQWPATLVQPVGSPLSLECTVEGTSNPNLYWYRQAAGRGLQLLFYSVGIGQISSEVPQNLSASRPQDRQFILSSKKLLLSDSGFYLCAWSVRGGTGEQYFGPGTRLTVT.

Here the CDR3 DNA reads TGCAGTGCTTGGACTAGCGGGCGGCCGACCTACGAGCAGTACTTC. Residues: CSAWTSGRPTYEQYF. V gene TRBV20-1 combines with J gene TRBJ2-7; 11 bases match TRBD2. The CDR3 runs 15 residues. Trimming at V came to 5 bases and at J to 2 bases, leaving 8 bases not matched to a gene. Germline loops: CDR1 DFQATT, CDR2 SNEGSKA (reference sequence).

CDR3 loop: CASDSSGQPETQYF. In DNA, the CDR3 is TGTGCCAGCGATTCTAGCGGCCAGCCGGAGACCCAGTACTTC. The V gene is TRBV6-2 or TRBV6-3, the J gene TRBJ2-5; 7 nucleotides align to TRBD2. CDR3 length: 14 residues. Germline loops: CDR1 MNHEY, CDR2 SVGEGT. Trimming took 8 bases from V and 5 from J; bases not matched to a gene: 11.

This sequence joins TRBV24-1 and TRBJ2-3, with D unclear. Germline V gives CDR1 KGHDR, CDR2 SFDVKD. There are 12 residues in the CDR3. V lost 2 bases to trimming and J lost 4 bases, with 3 bases between them. In nucleotides, the CDR3 is TGTGCCACCAGTGATTACCCAGATACGCAGTATTTT. This translates into CATSDYPDTQYF.

The genes are TRBV29-1 and TRBJ2-3, with D unclear. This CDR3 has 15 amino acids. The germline V gene has CDR1 SQVTM and CDR2 ANQGSEA. Trimming cost V 4 bases and J 2 bases, with 16 bases left between them. As DNA, the CDR3 is TGCAGCGTTGGGCCGAGGCTCAGACTCACAGATACGCAGTATTTT. It codes for CSVGPRLRLTDTQYF.

The rearrangement links TRBV7-9 to TRBJ2-5, with D hard to call. This CDR3 has 11 residues. V gave up 5 bases and J gave up 4 bases, with 5 bases separating them. Germline CDR1 reads SEHNR; CDR2 reads FQNEAQ (reference sequence). The DNA for the CDR3 is TGTGCCAGCAGCGAGGTAGAGACCCAGTACTTC. This encodes CASSEVETQYF.

The chain links TRBV30 to TRBJ2-7; possible D gene TRBD1, 6 bases. Germline V gene data show CDR1 as GTSNPN and CDR2 as SVGIG (reference sequence). V was trimmed by 0 bases and J by 4 bases, leaving 10 bases between them. The CDR3 is made up of 13 amino acids. CDR3 residues: CAWSVGGPYEQYF. DNA for the CDR3: TGTGCCTGGAGTGTAGGGGGACCTTACGAGCAGTACTTC.

The chain combines TRBV27 with TRBJ2-3; no clear D. Looked up from germline, CDR1 is MNHEY and CDR2 is SMNVEV (reference sequence). The CDR3 extends over 14 amino acids. V was trimmed by 3 bases and J by 2 bases, leaving 9 bases between them. CDR3 residues: CASSLNGNTDTQYF. The CDR3 DNA reads TGTGCCAGCAGTTTGAACGGAAACACAGATACGCAGTATTTT.

The rearrangement joins TRBV20-1 to TRBJ2-3, with 12 bases matching TRBD2. This CDR3 spans 15 amino acids. The J segment lost 5 bases and the V segment lost 0 bases, leaving 3 bases of the junction unmatched. In germline, CDR1 is DFQATT, CDR2 SNEGSKA (reference sequence). The CDR3 protein is CSARDRLAGVDTQYF. In DNA, the CDR3 is TGCAGTGCTAGAGATCGACTAGCGGGAGTAGATACGCAGTATTTT.

The V call is TRBV9, the J call TRBJ2-1; TRBD2 might be the D (5 bases). The CDR3 sequence is 13 residues long. Trimming removed 4 bases at V and 9 bases at J, with 14 bases between. Germline V gives CDR1 SGDLS, CDR2 YYNGEE. The CDR3 nucleotides are TGTGCCAGCAGCCCCGTCGCGGGTGCTGAGCAGTTCTTC. Protein sequence: CASSPVAGAEQFF.

The chain combines TRBV18 with TRBJ2-5; TRBD1 matches 8 bases. Per the germline V gene, CDR1 is KGHSH and CDR2 is LQKENI. The CDR3 has 16 amino acids. With V trimmed by 1 base and J by 2 bases, 6 bases remained unmatched. The CDR3 nucleotides are TGTGCCAGCTCACCACGTTTGACAGGGGCGCAAGAGACCCAGTACTTC. This codes for CASSPRLTGAQETQYF.

This chain joins TRBV30 and TRBJ2-5, with 7 bases that match TRBD2. With 4 bases clipped from V and 0 bases from J, the junction kept 5 bases outside the gene matches. The CDR3 has 14 residues. The germline V gene encodes CDR1 GTSNPN and CDR2 SVGIG (reference sequence). DNA for the CDR3: TGTGCCTGGAACCCCGGGACTAACCAAGAGACCCAGTACTTC. This sequence encodes CAWNPGTNQETQYF.